These 20 T cell receptor beta chains were sequenced from one sample in a study of cytotoxic CD8 clonotypes in ibrutinib-treated CLL. Clones were sequenced by immunoSEQ multiplex PCR, and TCRdb holds only the in-frame ones, with some missing. The table shows about 50,000 clones, with approximately 51% occurring only once. The starting material was PBMCs, obtained after 12 months of ibrutinib treatment. These receptors all come from a human donor with chronic lymphocytic leukemia.

The J gene is TRBJ2-1, the V gene TRBV28; 10 nucleotides match TRBD2. The V and J ends lost 2 bases and 2 bases, in that order; junction bases with no gene match: 12. The CDR3 covers 19 residues. The germline V gene encodes CDR1 MDHEN and CDR2 SYDVKM. The CDR3 protein is CASSLLGLAGVFTYNEQFF. The CDR3 DNA sequence: TGTGCCAGCAGTTTACTTGGGCTAGCGGGAGTCTTCACCTACAATGAGCAGTTCTTC.

V and J are TRBV9 and TRBJ1-1; D possibly corresponds to TRBD1 (6 bases). Germline V gene data show CDR1 as SGDLS and CDR2 as YYNGEE. This CDR3 comprises 14 residues. V dropped 3 bases and J dropped 5 bases, with 14 bases sitting between them. The CDR3 sequence is CASSETGRVTEAFF. The DNA for the CDR3 is TGTGCCAGCAGCGAAACAGGGAGGGTGACTGAAGCTTTCTTT.

The CDR3 is CASSGQGAYGYTF. CDR3 coding DNA: TGTGCCAGCAGTGGACAGGGGGCCTATGGCTACACCTTC. The V gene is TRBV28, the J gene TRBJ1-2; 11 bases align to TRBD1. Germline values: CDR1 MDHEN, CDR2 SYDVKM. CDR3 length: 13 residues. V lost 5 bases, J lost 4 bases, and 0 bases stayed unmatched.

This clone appeared a few times. The J gene is TRBJ2-7, the V gene TRBV7-9; D is undetermined. This CDR3 has 12 residues. Deletions cut 5 bases from V and 3 bases from J, with 8 bases between. Germline CDR1 reads SEHNR; CDR2 reads FQNEAQ (reference sequence). In DNA form, the CDR3 reads TGTGCCAGCAGCACAACCGACTACGAGCAGTACTTC. This encodes CASSTTDYEQYF.

This clone was found many times. The chain joins TRBV7-3 to TRBJ1-1; D remains unclear. The CDR3 extends over 10 amino acids. Germline CDR1 reads SGHTA; CDR2 reads FQGTGA. Trimming left V 3 bases short and J 7 bases short, with 3 bases between. This chain's CDR3 is CASSLDEAFF. The DNA of the CDR3 is TGTGCCAGCAGCTTGGATGAAGCTTTCTTT.

The V and J genes are TRBV5-1 and TRBJ2-1, with no clear D. The CDR3 extends over 13 amino acids. V shed 4 bases and J shed 2 bases, with 7 bases lying between them. Germline values: CDR1 SGHRS, CDR2 YFSETQ. Here the CDR3 reads CASSPSTYNEQFF. CDR3 DNA: TGCGCCAGCAGCCCTTCGACCTACAATGAGCAGTTCTTC.

This clone was detected ten times or more. This chain joins TRBV7-3 and TRBJ2-1; D uncertain. The CDR3 length is 14 residues. Trimming cost V 6 bases and J 6 bases, with 15 bases left between them. Germline V gene sequence: CDR1 SGHTA, CDR2 FQGTGA. Written as DNA, the CDR3 is TGTGCCAGCAGTTCCGGGCAAGTTTCCAATGAGCAGTTCTTC. As protein: CASSSGQVSNEQFF.

The CDR3 region is CASTSGGETYEQYF. CDR3 nucleotides: TGCGCCAGCACCTCCGGGGGGGAAACCTACGAGCAGTACTTC. V and J are TRBV5-1 and TRBJ2-7; 8 bases are shared with TRBD2. The CDR3 is 14 amino acids. Germline-derived CDR1 and CDR2 are SGHRS and YFSETQ. J was trimmed by 2 bases and V by 6 bases; bases with no gene match: 7.

This clone was recorded once. The rearrangement uses TRBV7-2 and TRBJ2-3; 7 bases are a match to TRBD1. The V gene's germline CDR1 is SGHTA and CDR2 FQGNSA. J was trimmed by 2 bases and V by 5 bases; bases with no gene match: 7. CDR3 length: 15 residues. The CDR3 is CASSHWDSHTDTQYF. The DNA for the CDR3 is TGTGCCAGCAGCCATTGGGACAGTCACACAGATACGCAGTATTTT.

Only a few counts were recorded for this clone. The chain is built from TRBV6-1 and TRBJ1-5; no clear D. Looked up from germline, CDR1 is MNHNS and CDR2 is SASEGT. The V end was cut by 7 bases, the J end by 6 bases, with 7 bases between. The CDR3 spans 11 residues. The chain's CDR3 is CASKEVQPQHF. The CDR3 coding sequence is TGTGCCAGCAAAGAGGTTCAGCCCCAGCATTTT.

This clone was observed a handful of times. This CDR3 is CASSPRDNRANYGYTF. The CDR3 nucleotides are TGTGCCAGCAGTCCCCGGGACAACCGAGCTAACTATGGCTACACCTTC. The chain has TRBV28 and TRBJ1-2; the D gene is possibly TRBD1 (6 bases). V gave up 5 bases and J gave up 0 bases, with 16 bases separating them. The CDR3 consists of 16 residues. Germline CDR1 reads MDHEN; CDR2 reads SYDVKM.

The rearrangement uses TRBV25-1 and TRBJ2-1, with no clear D. CDR1 and CDR2 (germline): MGHDK, SYGVNS. V was cut by 4 bases and J by 10 bases, with 17 bases left in between. The CDR3 contains 14 residues. CDR3 in amino acids: CASSAPPEHWEQFF. As DNA, the CDR3 is TGTGCCAGCAGTGCTCCCCCCGAACATTGGGAGCAGTTCTTC.

Here the CDR3 reads CASSLYAGNTEAFF. DNA of the CDR3: TGTGCCAGCAGTCTCTATGCGGGGAACACTGAAGCTTTCTTT. The V call is TRBV27, the J call TRBJ1-1, with D unclear. The CDR3 totals 14 residues. CDR1 is MNHEY and CDR2 is SMNVEV in the germline V gene (reference sequence). Between the trimmed V and J ends, which lost 5 bases and 1 base, there was a span of 11 bases.

This clone appeared once. J is TRBJ1-1 and V is TRBV5-6; D unclear. V dropped 2 bases and J dropped 1 base, with 9 bases sitting between them. The CDR3 is made up of 14 amino acids. Germline lookup yields CDR1 SGHDT and CDR2 YYEEEE. This chain's CDR3 is CASSFGTANTEAFF. As DNA, the CDR3 is TGTGCCAGCAGCTTTGGTACAGCGAACACTGAAGCTTTCTTT. Based on the CDR3 plus reference TRBV5-6 and TRBJ1-1, the full variable domain is DAGVTQSPTHLIKTRGQQVTLRCSPKSGHDTVSWYQQALGQGPQFIFQYYEEEERQRGNFPDRFSGHQFPNYSSELNVNALLLGDSALYLCASSFGTANTEAFFGQGTRLTVV.

The chain is built from TRBV10-1 and TRBJ2-3, with D unresolved. In germline, CDR1 is WNHNN, CDR2 SYGVQD (reference sequence). The V and J ends lost 0 bases and 7 bases respectively, with 5 bases between them. The CDR3 loop spans 12 amino acids. CDR3 sequence (DNA): TGCGCCAGCAGTGAGTCACAGAATACGCAGTATTTT. This sequence encodes CASSESQNTQYF.

The chain joins TRBV5-1 to TRBJ1-1; no clear D gene. This CDR3 contains 14 residues. The germline gives CDR1 SGHRS, CDR2 YFSETQ. The V gene lost 2 bases and the J gene lost 1 base, with 9 bases spanning the gap. Written as DNA, the CDR3 is TGCGCCAGCAGCTTAGGCCAGACGAACACTGAAGCTTTCTTT. It specifies CASSLGQTNTEAFF.

This clone was recorded a few times. The rearrangement joins TRBV5-1 to TRBJ2-3; 8 nucleotides agree with TRBD2. In germline, CDR1 is SGHRS, CDR2 YFSETQ. The ends lost 6 bases at V and 4 bases at J; junction bases unmatched: 4. This CDR3 has 13 amino acids. Written as DNA, the CDR3 is TGCGCCAGCACCCCCGGGGGGGCAGATACGCAGTATTTT. It specifies CASTPGGADTQYF. Drawing the rest from reference TRBV5-1 and TRBJ2-3, the complete variable domain is KAGVTQTPRYLIKTRGQQVTLSCSPISGHRSVSWYQQTPGQGLQFLFEYFSETQRNKGNFPGRFSGRQFSNSRSEMNVSTLELGDSALYLCASTPGGADTQYFGPGTRLTVL.

The sample holds many counts of this clone. This chain links TRBV7-9 with TRBJ1-1; the D is unclear. CDR3 size: 14 residues. Germline CDR1 SEHNR, CDR2 FQNEAQ (reference sequence). The V end lost 5 bases, the J end lost 3 bases, and 13 bases lay between the germline ends. The CDR3 is CASSPTLSHTEAFF. The CDR3 region has the DNA TGTGCCAGCAGCCCGACCCTAAGTCACACTGAAGCTTTCTTT.

This clone has only a few counts. V usage is TRBV5-1 and J usage is TRBJ2-5; 7 bases are a match to TRBD2. This CDR3 is 14 amino acids long. Germline values: CDR1 SGHRS, CDR2 YFSETQ. V gave up 3 bases and J gave up 3 bases; unmatched junction bases: 5. The chain's CDR3 is CASSSTTSKETQYF. CDR3 sequence (DNA): TGCGCCAGCAGCTCGACGACTAGCAAAGAGACCCAGTACTTC.

The CDR3 protein is CASSERGAGTEAFF. In DNA form, the CDR3 reads TGTGCCAGCAGTGAAAGGGGGGCCGGCACTGAAGCTTTCTTT. The chain employs TRBV2 and TRBJ1-1; D may be TRBD1 (6 bases). The V gene lost 2 bases and the J gene lost 4 bases, with 11 bases spanning the gap. CDR3 length equals 14 residues. Germline CDR1 and CDR2: SNHLY and FYNNEI.